These 18 T cell receptor beta chains were all obtained from the same sample, sequenced in a study of cytomegalovirus exposure and HLA in healthy donors. It was with 60 Vbeta and 13 Jbeta primers that the PCR ran. Repertoires were generated with immunoSEQ multiplex PCR, while TCRdb's copy carries only in-frame clones and drops some. The data show about 160,000 clones, more than 65% seen once. The sequenced sample was PBMCs. These receptors were taken from a woman in her forties or fifties in good health and CMV-seronegative.

This rearrangement joins TRBV7-8 to TRBJ2-5, with no clear D. The closer fit of TRBJ2-7 to the DNA end suggests the J call may be wrong. The CDR3 extends over 15 amino acids. Germline loops: CDR1 SGHVS, CDR2 FQNEAQ. The DNA of the CDR3 is TGTGCCAGCACCCTTTCAGGAAACGTTCTCTACGAGCAGTACTTC. Translating gives CASTLSGNVLYEQYF.

This clone was detected only a few times. The chain employs TRBV6-5 and TRBJ2-7; no clear D gene. Germline lookup yields CDR1 MNHEY and CDR2 SVGAGI. Trimming stripped 3 bases from V and 3 bases from J, with 9 bases between. The CDR3 is made up of 13 amino acids. The CDR3 nucleotides read TGTGCCAGCAGTTATTTGCAGAACTACGAGCAGTACTTC. Translation gives CASSYLQNYEQYF.

The chain carries TRBV9 and TRBJ2-1; D is uncertain. V was shortened by 4 bases and J by 9 bases, with 11 bases between the two germline ends. Germline values: CDR1 SGDLS, CDR2 YYNGEE. The CDR3 sequence is 12 residues long. CDR3 sequence reads: CASSSLGGEQFF. DNA for the CDR3: TGTGCCAGCAGCTCCCTCGGTGGTGAGCAGTTCTTC.

This clone has just one count. The gene calls are TRBV7-6 and TRBJ2-7, with TRBD1 identical over 9 bases. Trimming took 6 bases from V and 6 from J; bases not matched to a gene: 6. The germline V gene encodes CDR1 SGHVS and CDR2 FNYEAQ. This CDR3 is built from 13 residues. CDR3 nucleotide sequence: TGTGCCAGCAGACCTGGGACAGGGAGCGAGCAGTACTTC. Translation gives CASRPGTGSEQYF.

The chain recombines TRBV11-3 with TRBJ2-6; a possible D gene is TRBD1 (6 bases). CDR3 size: 14 residues. The germline V and J ends were trimmed by 5 bases and 3 bases, with 8 bases remaining between them. In germline, CDR1 is SGHNT, CDR2 YENEEA. CDR3 coding DNA: TGTGCCAGCAGCCCCAGGGGTGGGGCCAACGTCCTGACTTTC. It is translated as CASSPRGGANVLTF.

This clone was observed a few times. This chain links TRBV19 with TRBJ2-7; 8 positions match TRBD1. The CDR3 consists of 15 residues. Germline CDR1 and CDR2: LNHDA and SQIVND (reference sequence). V lost 5 bases and J lost 5; bases outside the gene matches: 11. CDR3 amino acids: CASSPRTGRGHEQYF. For the CDR3, the DNA is TGTGCCAGTAGTCCACGGACAGGGCGTGGACACGAGCAGTACTTC.

This chain links TRBV7-2 with TRBJ2-3; tentative D call: TRBD2 (5 bases). The CDR3 has 14 amino acids. V was shortened by 1 base and J by 9 bases, with 14 bases between the two germline ends. Germline CDR1 is SGHTA and CDR2 is FQGNSA. The CDR3 nucleotides read TGTGCCAGCAGCTTAGTGGGATGGGAGCGCACGCAGTATTTT. It yields the protein CASSLVGWERTQYF.

The chain joins TRBV9 to TRBJ1-2; tentatively, D is TRBD1 (5 bases). Germline V lookup: CDR1 SGDLS, CDR2 YYNGEE. The CDR3 spans 14 residues. V was clipped by 0 bases and J by 5 bases, with 11 bases between them. For the CDR3, the DNA is TGTGCCAGCAGCGTAGCCACAGGTACTTATGGCTACACCTTC. Protein sequence: CASSVATGTYGYTF.

V usage is TRBV2 and J usage is TRBJ2-7, with TRBD1 as a possible D gene (7 bases). V lost 7 bases and J lost 9, with 16 bases in between. This CDR3 has 12 amino acids. The germline CDR1 and CDR2 sequences are SNHLY and FYNNEI. The CDR3 DNA follows: TGTGCCAGCAACCAGGGGGGTTCCGGGCAGTACTTC. Residues: CASNQGGSGQYF.

The chain joins TRBV14 to TRBJ2-7, with TRBD2 matching over 10 bases. Looked up from germline, CDR1 is SGHDN and CDR2 is FVKESK. The CDR3 is 18 residues long. Germline trimming cut 7 bases from V and 2 bases from J; bases unmatched to any gene: 17. CDR3 in amino acids: CASTYPGLARPTTYEQYF. For the CDR3, the DNA is TGTGCCAGCACCTATCCGGGACTAGCGCGTCCTACTACCTACGAGCAGTACTTC.

This clone was observed a few times. The chain carries TRBV28 and TRBJ2-5, with 9 nucleotides matching TRBD2. Germline assignment: CDR1 MDHEN and CDR2 SYDVKM. This CDR3 spans 17 amino acids. V was pared by 6 bases and J by 0 bases, with 11 bases of the junction left unmatched. CDR3 region: CASRSSGSRKYQETQYF. Written as DNA, the CDR3 is TGTGCCAGCAGGAGTAGCGGGAGTCGAAAGTACCAAGAGACCCAGTACTTC.

This clone was found a few times. CDR3 residues: CASSVQAGNHGEQYF. In nucleotides, the CDR3 is TGTGCCAGCAGCGTGCAAGCCGGGAACCATGGAGAGCAGTACTTC. The chain is built from TRBV7-2 and TRBJ2-7, with D possibly TRBD2 on 5 matching bases. The CDR3 extends over 15 amino acids. Germline V gene data show CDR1 as SGHTA and CDR2 as FQGNSA. Trimming pared 5 bases from V and 7 bases from J, leaving 21 bases between.

The V gene is TRBV7-8, the J gene TRBJ1-2; D not resolved. The V end was cut by 4 bases, the J end by 8 bases, with 20 bases between. This CDR3 has 15 amino acids. Germline V CDR1 and CDR2: SGHVS, FQNEAQ. As DNA, the CDR3 is TGTGCCAGCAGCTCCACCTGGCCCCAAGCGGCGGGCTACACCTTC. Its translation: CASSSTWPQAAGYTF.

The CDR3 DNA reads as TGTGCCACGAGGGACAGCGGCTCTGGAAACACCATATATTTT. As protein: CATRDSGSGNTIYF. This chain joins TRBV27 and TRBJ1-3; 7 nucleotides line up with TRBD1. V lost 10 bases and J lost 0; bases outside the gene matches: 6. The CDR3 loop spans 14 amino acids. Germline V gene lookup returns CDR1 MNHEY and CDR2 SMNVEV (reference sequence).

This clone was counted a single time. The chain has TRBV30 and TRBJ2-2; the D gene is possibly TRBD1 (5 bases). This CDR3 contains 15 residues. Germline assignment: CDR1 GTSNPN and CDR2 SVGIG (reference sequence). V lost 1 base and J lost 5, with 14 bases in between. DNA of the CDR3: TGTGCCTGGAGTGGCCCAGGGTTGGAGACCGGGGAGCTGTTTTTT. Translated: CAWSGPGLETGELFF.

The genes are TRBV6-1 and TRBJ1-4, with 8 bases matching TRBD1. Germline lookup yields CDR1 MNHNS and CDR2 SASEGT. This CDR3 is built from 16 residues. The V and J ends lost 3 bases and 1 base, in that order; junction bases with no gene match: 4. CDR3 loop: CASSEQGAGTNEKLFF. As DNA, the CDR3 is TGTGCCAGCAGTGAGCAGGGGGCAGGAACTAATGAAAAACTGTTTTTT.

The V and J genes are TRBV19 and TRBJ2-7; D is possibly TRBD1 (6 bases). This CDR3 spans 15 amino acids. V was shortened by 7 bases and J by 1 base, with 17 bases between the two germline ends. From germline, CDR1 is LNHDA and CDR2 SQIVND (reference sequence). The CDR3 protein is CASMEQGSGSYEQYF. CDR3 sequence (DNA): TGTGCCAGTATGGAACAGGGTTCAGGGTCCTACGAGCAGTACTTC.

V and J are TRBV10-3 and TRBJ2-3; 11 positions match TRBD2. J was trimmed by 4 bases and V by 3 bases; bases with no gene match: 6. Germline CDR1 ENHRY, CDR2 SYGVKD. The CDR3 extends over 16 amino acids. This chain's CDR3 is CAISDFSGRGADTQYF. CDR3 DNA sequence: TGTGCCATCAGTGACTTTAGCGGGAGGGGGGCAGATACGCAGTATTTT.